This T cell receptor beta chain appears in the sequencing data of a study of T-cell memory formation after mild COVID-19. Findings and limits, study-wide: Within pre-infection memory, some responding clones were found, suggesting cross-reactive memory joined. Clones shrinking between day 15 and 85 showed a balanced CD4/CD8 split, and those that grew later tilted toward CD4+. Second-wave clones that peaked on day 37 lacked confirmed SARS-CoV-2 specificity. CD4+ contracting clones lay mainly in CM and EM, CD8+ ones in EMRA.

Trimming pared 3 bases from V and 7 bases from J, leaving 19 bases between. This CDR3 region has 16 residues. In regard to this clonotype: What it binds is unknown.

Via MiXCR, TCRdb re-called the 5' RACE reads, giving one row per CDR3 protein. Of some 210,000 distinct CDR3 sequences listed, around 25% are singletons. This chain joins TRBV12-3 or TRBV12-4 and TRBJ2-1; no definite D call. The TCR sequence derives from an adult woman who had mild COVID-19 (a few samples of this study predate the infection). Cell type and time point are not known. The sequenced material came from PBMCs or a T cell subset sorted from them (not recorded which). The CDR3 coding sequence is TGTGCCAGCAGTTTCCCCAGTTGGGGTTCCGATAATGAGCAGTTCTTC. This codes for CASSFPSWGSDNEQFF.